These 14 T cell receptor beta chains were all obtained from the same sample, sequenced in a study of T-cell memory formation after mild COVID-19. TCRdb reprocessed the 5' RACE reads with MiXCR, giving one entry per CDR3 protein. The sample holds about 270,000 distinct CDR3 sequences, roughly 15% seen once. Sequencing used PBMCs or a T cell subset sorted from them (not recorded which). Source of these receptors: an adult woman who had mild COVID-19 (a few samples of this study predate the infection). Cell type and time point are not known.

This clonotype was detected only a few times. CDR3 loop: CSARKRGLYNEQFF. As DNA, the CDR3 is TGCAGTGCTAGAAAGCGGGGGCTGTACAATGAGCAGTTCTTC. The V and J genes are TRBV20-1 and TRBJ2-1; TRBD2 agrees at 8 bases. Germline assignment: CDR1 DFQATT and CDR2 SNEGSKA (reference sequence). J gave up 4 bases and V 2 bases, and 4 bases lay outside the gene matches. CDR3 length equals 14 residues.

This clonotype has just a few counts. The CDR3 DNA reads as TGCGCCAGCAGCTCGGACTACCGATCCCTGTACGAGCAGTACTTC. Its protein is CASSSDYRSLYEQYF. This sequence joins TRBV5-1 and TRBJ2-7, with D possibly being TRBD2 (6 bases). V shed 3 bases and J shed 4 bases, with 17 bases lying between them. The CDR3 has 15 residues. Looked up from germline, CDR1 is SGHRS and CDR2 is YFSETQ.

This clonotype was detected many times. J is TRBJ2-7 and V is TRBV5-1; D is perhaps TRBD2 (5 bases). V was shortened by 3 bases and J by 7 bases, with 14 bases between the two germline ends. Germline lookup yields CDR1 SGHRS and CDR2 YFSETQ. The CDR3 runs 13 residues. The CDR3 loop reads CASSSSMPGEQYF. CDR3 bases: TGCGCCAGCAGCTCCTCTATGCCGGGGGAGCAGTACTTC.

CDR3 DNA: TGTGCCAGCAGCCTTCCGGGACCCAATTCACCCCTCCACTTT. Translation gives CASSLPGPNSPLHF. This chain connects TRBV5-4 to TRBJ1-6, with D perhaps matching TRBD1 (5 bases). V lost 4 bases and J 7 bases, leaving 12 bases between the germline ends. Germline V gives CDR1 SGHNT, CDR2 YYREEE (reference sequence). The CDR3 totals 14 residues.

The chain is built from TRBV5-1 and TRBJ2-2; 14 bases fit TRBD2. V was pared by 4 bases and J by 6 bases, with 2 bases of the junction left unmatched. Germline CDR1 SGHRS, CDR2 YFSETQ. This CDR3 is built from 15 residues. The CDR3 DNA reads as TGCGCCAGCAGCGTGGGACTAGCGGGGGCCGGGGAGCTGTTTTTT. The encoded protein is CASSVGLAGAGELFF.

In this sample, this clonotype turned up many times. This chain links TRBV7-9 with TRBJ2-3; TRBD1 or TRBD2 may be the D gene (5 bases each). V was cut by 6 bases and J by 3 bases, with 13 bases left in between. This CDR3 has 14 residues. Germline lookup yields CDR1 SEHNR and CDR2 FQNEAQ (reference sequence). The CDR3 loop reads CASRRGQGTDTQYF. The CDR3, as DNA: TGTGCCAGCAGGCGAGGGCAGGGAACAGATACGCAGTATTTT.

The chain is built from TRBV6-7 and TRBJ1-2; 8 nucleotides align to TRBD1. TRBV6-7 is an ORF, with its function uncertain. The CDR3 is 14 amino acids. Germline trimming cut 5 bases from V and 7 bases from J; bases unmatched to any gene: 9. CDR3 protein: CASSEDRGRGGYTF. The CDR3, as DNA: TGTGCCAGCAGTGAAGACAGGGGAAGGGGTGGCTACACCTTC.

This sequence joins TRBV20-1 and TRBJ1-3, with 9 bases lining up with TRBD1. V dropped 6 bases and J dropped 2; count of bases not matched to a gene: 8. The CDR3 covers 15 residues. Per the germline V gene, CDR1 is DFQATT and CDR2 is SNEGSKA (reference sequence). The chain's CDR3 is CSATGRDRAGNTIYF. CDR3 bases: TGCAGTGCGACCGGCCGGGACAGGGCTGGAAACACCATATATTTT.

The chain carries TRBV6-5 and TRBJ2-2, with D possibly TRBD1 on 5 matching bases. V lost 2 bases, J lost 1 base, and 14 bases lay in between. This CDR3 region has 17 residues. Germline CDR1 MNHEY, CDR2 SVGAGI. The CDR3 spells CASSYKGLSGNTGELFF. CDR3 nucleotide sequence: TGTGCCAGCAGTTACAAGGGGCTCTCGGGGAACACCGGGGAGCTGTTTTTT.

A few counts support this clonotype. The chain has TRBV10-3 and TRBJ1-2; 7 bases are a match to TRBD1. The junction had 6 bases not matched to a gene; V was cut back by 4 bases and J by 4 bases. The CDR3 spans 14 residues. Per the germline V gene, CDR1 is ENHRY and CDR2 is SYGVKD. The CDR3 protein is CAISVSGQAYGYTF. The CDR3 DNA follows: TGTGCCATCAGTGTAAGTGGACAGGCCTATGGCTACACCTTC.

A few counts support this clonotype. V gene TRBV2 combines with J gene TRBJ2-3; the D gene could be TRBD1 or TRBD2 (6 bases each). Germline V CDR1 and CDR2: SNHLY, FYNNEI. The CDR3 is made up of 12 amino acids. V was cut by 6 bases and J by 4 bases, with 8 bases left in between. The CDR3 reads CASRGGSDTQYF. CDR3 nucleotide sequence: TGTGCCAGCAGGGGGGGCTCAGATACGCAGTATTTT.

The genes are TRBV6-1 and TRBJ1-3, with D possibly TRBD1 on 6 matching bases. This CDR3 contains 14 residues. Germline lookup yields CDR1 MNHNS and CDR2 SASEGT. The V gene lost 11 bases and the J gene lost 0 bases, with 14 bases spanning the gap. CDR3: CAVLQGFSGNTIYF. CDR3 bases: TGTGCCGTCCTACAGGGCTTCTCTGGAAACACCATATATTTT.

J is TRBJ1-2 and V is TRBV5-5, with D unresolved. The CDR3 consists of 15 residues. Trimming stripped 4 bases from V and 4 bases from J, with 17 bases between. Per germline, CDR1 SGHKS and CDR2 YYEKEE (reference sequence). The CDR3 nucleotides read TGTGCCAGCAGCCCTTGGCCCGGGTCGATCTATGGCTACACCTTC. It encodes CASSPWPGSIYGYTF.

This chain connects TRBV20-1 to TRBJ2-1; 8 nucleotides match TRBD2. CDR3 length equals 16 residues. Germline V CDR1 and CDR2: DFQATT, SNEGSKA (reference sequence). V shed 1 base and J 4 bases; nucleotides not matched to a gene: 9. The DNA of the CDR3 is TGCAGTGCTAGAGCCAGCGGGAGCGGCTTTTACAATGAGCAGTTCTTC. Translation: CSARASGSGFYNEQFF.